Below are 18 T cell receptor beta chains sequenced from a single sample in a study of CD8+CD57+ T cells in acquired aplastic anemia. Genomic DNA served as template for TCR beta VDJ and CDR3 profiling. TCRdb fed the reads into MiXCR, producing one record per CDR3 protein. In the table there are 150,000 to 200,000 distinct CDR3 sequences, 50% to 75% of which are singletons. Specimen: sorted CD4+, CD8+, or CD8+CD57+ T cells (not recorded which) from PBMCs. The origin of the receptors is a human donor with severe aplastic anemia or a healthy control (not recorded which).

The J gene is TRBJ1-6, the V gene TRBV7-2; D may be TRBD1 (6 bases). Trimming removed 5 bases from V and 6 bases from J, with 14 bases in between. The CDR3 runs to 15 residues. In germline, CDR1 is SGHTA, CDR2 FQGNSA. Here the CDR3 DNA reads TGTGCCAGCAGCGCGCAGGGGATGAGTAATTCACCCCTCCACTTT. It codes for CASSAQGMSNSPLHF.

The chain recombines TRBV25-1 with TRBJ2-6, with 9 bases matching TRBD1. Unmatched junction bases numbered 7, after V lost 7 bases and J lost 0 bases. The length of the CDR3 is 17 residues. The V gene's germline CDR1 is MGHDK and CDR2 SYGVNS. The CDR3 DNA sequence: TGTGCCAGCACCGGACAGGGGAAGGACTCTGGGGCCAACGTCCTGACTTTC. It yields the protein CASTGQGKDSGANVLTF.

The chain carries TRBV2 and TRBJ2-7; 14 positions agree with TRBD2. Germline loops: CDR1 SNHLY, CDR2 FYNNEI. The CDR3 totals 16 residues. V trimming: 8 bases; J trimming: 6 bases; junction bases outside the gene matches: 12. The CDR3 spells CASQDQTSGRGREQYF. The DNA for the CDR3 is TGTGCCAGCCAAGATCAGACTAGCGGGAGGGGTCGCGAGCAGTACTTC.

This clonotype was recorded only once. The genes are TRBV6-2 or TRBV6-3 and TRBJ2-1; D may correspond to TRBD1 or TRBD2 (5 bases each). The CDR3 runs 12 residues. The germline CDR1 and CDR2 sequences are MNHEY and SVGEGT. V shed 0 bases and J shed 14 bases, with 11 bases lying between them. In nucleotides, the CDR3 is TGTGCCAGCAGTTACTCTGGACGAGGGGAGTTCTTC. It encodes CASSYSGRGEFF.

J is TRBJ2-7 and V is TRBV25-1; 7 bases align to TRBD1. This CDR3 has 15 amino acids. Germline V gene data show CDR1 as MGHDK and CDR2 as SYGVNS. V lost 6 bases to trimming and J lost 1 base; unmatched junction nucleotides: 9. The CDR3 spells CASSVVTGQSYEQYF. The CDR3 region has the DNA TGTGCCAGCAGCGTCGTGACAGGGCAGTCCTACGAGCAGTACTTC.

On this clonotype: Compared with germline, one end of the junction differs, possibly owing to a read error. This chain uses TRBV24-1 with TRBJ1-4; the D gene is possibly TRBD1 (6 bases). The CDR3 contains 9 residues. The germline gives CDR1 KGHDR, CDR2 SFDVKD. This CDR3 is CATSEPGGF. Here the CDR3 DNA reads TGTGCCACCAGTGAGCCGGGGGGCTTT.

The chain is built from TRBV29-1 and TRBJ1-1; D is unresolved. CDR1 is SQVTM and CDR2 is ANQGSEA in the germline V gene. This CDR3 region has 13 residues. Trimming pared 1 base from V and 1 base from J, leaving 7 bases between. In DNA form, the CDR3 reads TGCAGCGTTGAAGTATCCGGGAACACTGAAGCTTTCTTT. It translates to CSVEVSGNTEAFF.

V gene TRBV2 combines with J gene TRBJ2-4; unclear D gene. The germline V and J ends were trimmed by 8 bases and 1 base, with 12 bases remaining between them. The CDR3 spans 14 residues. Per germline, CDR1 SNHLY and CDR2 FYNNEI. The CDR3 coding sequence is TGTGCCAGCGGATGGGCCAGGGCCAAAAACATTCAGTACTTC. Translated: CASGWARAKNIQYF.

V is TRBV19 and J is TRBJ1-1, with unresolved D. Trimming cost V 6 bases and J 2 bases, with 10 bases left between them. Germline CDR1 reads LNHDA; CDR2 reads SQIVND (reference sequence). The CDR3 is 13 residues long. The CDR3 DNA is TGTGCCAGTAGCTACTTCCATAACACTGAAGCTTTCTTT. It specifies CASSYFHNTEAFF.

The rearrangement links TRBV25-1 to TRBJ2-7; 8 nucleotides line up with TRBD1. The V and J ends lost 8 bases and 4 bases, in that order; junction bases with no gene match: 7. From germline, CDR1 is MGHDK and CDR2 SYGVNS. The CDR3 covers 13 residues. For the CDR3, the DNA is TGTGCCAGCGGGGGACAGGAAAGTTACGAGCAGTACTTC. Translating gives CASGGQESYEQYF.

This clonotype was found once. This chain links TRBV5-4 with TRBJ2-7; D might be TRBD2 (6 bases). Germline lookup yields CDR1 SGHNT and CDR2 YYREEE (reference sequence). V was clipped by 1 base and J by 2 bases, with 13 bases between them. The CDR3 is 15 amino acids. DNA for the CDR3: TGTGCCAGCAGCTTGTGGAGGGTCGGGCCCTACGAGCAGTACTTC. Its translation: CASSLWRVGPYEQYF.

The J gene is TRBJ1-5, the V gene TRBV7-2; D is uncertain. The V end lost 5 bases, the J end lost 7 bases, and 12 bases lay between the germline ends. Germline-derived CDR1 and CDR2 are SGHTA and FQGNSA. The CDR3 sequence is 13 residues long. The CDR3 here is CASSPIEKQPQHF. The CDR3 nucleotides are TGTGCCAGCAGCCCGATCGAGAAACAGCCCCAGCATTTT.

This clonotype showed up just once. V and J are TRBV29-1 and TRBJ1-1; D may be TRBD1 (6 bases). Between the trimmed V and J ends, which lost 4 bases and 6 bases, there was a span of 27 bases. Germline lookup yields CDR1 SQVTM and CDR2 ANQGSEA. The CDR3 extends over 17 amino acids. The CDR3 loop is CSVATGGGRQLRAEAFF. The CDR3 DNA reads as TGCAGCGTTGCTACCGGGGGGGGGCGGCAGCTACGCGCTGAAGCTTTCTTT. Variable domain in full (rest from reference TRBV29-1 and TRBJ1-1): SAVISQKPSRDICQRGTSLTIQCQVDSQVTMMFWYRQQPGQSLTLIATANQGSEATYESGFVIDKFPISRPNLTFSTLTVSNMSPEDSSIYLCSVATGGGRQLRAEAFFGQGTRLTVV.

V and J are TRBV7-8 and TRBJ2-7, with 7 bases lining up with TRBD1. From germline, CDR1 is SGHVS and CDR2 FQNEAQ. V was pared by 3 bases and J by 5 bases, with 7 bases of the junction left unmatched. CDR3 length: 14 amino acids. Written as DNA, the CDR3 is TGTGCCAGCAGCTTTAAGACAGGGCCCCACGAGCAGTACTTC. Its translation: CASSFKTGPHEQYF.

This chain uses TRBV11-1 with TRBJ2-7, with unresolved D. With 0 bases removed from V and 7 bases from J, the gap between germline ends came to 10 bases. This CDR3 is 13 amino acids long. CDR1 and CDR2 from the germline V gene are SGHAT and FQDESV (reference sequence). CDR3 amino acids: CASSLALKWEQYF. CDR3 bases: TGTGCCAGCAGCTTAGCACTCAAGTGGGAGCAGTACTTC.

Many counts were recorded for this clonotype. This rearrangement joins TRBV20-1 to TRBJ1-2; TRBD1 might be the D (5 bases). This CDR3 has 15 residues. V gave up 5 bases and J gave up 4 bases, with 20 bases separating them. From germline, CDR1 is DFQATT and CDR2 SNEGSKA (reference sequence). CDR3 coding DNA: TGCAGTGCTGAGACCGGGGGAGGGGTCTCCTATGGCTACACCTTC. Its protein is CSAETGGGVSYGYTF.

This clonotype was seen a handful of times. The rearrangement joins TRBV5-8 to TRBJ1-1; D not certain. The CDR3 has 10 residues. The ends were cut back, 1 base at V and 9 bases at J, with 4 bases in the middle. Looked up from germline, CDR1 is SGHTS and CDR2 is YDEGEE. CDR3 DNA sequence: TGTGCCAGCAGCTTGACTAAAGCTTTCTTT. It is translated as CASSLTKAFF.

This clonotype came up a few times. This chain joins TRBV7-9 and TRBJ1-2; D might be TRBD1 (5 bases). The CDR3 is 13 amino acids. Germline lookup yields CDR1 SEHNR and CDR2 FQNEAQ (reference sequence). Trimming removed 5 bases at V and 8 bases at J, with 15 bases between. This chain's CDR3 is CASSPGTWEGYTF. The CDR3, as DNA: TGTGCCAGCAGCCCCGGGACGTGGGAAGGCTACACCTTC.